This T cell receptor beta chain was captured by sequencing in a study of response to subunit inactivated influenza vaccine. Findings and caveats of the study: Researchers suggested that each seasonal influenza vaccination recruits few new T cells.

TCRdb analysed the RT-PCR reads with MiXCR anew, one entry per CDR3 protein. The table lists roughly 500,000 distinct CDR3 sequences, 16% of them singletons. The sample holds a few counts of this clonotype. Antigen: not known. The V gene lost 9 bases and the J gene lost 1 base, with 12 bases spanning the gap. This CDR3 has 13 residues. The chain carries TRBV12-3 or TRBV12-4 and TRBJ2-5; TRBD1 is a possible D gene (6 bases). The sequencing used CD4+ T cells sorted from PBMCs, collected roughly 24 months after vaccination. The TCR was taken from a man between 50 and 75 years old who received an inactivated influenza vaccine. Here the CDR3 reads CASTGGPQETQYF. The DNA for the CDR3 is TGTGCCAGTACTGGGGGCCCCCAAGAGACCCAGTACTTC.